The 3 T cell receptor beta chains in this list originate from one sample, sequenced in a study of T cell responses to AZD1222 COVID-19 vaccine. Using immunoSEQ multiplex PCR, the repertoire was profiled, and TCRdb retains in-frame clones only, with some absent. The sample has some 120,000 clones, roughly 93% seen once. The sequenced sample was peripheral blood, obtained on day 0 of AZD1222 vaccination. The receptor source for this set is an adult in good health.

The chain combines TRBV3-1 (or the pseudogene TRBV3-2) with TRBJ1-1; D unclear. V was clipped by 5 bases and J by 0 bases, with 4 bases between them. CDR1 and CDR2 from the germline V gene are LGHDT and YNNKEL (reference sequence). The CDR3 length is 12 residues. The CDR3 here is CASSVMNTEAFF. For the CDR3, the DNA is TGTGCCAGCAGCGTTATGAACACTGAAGCTTTCTTT.

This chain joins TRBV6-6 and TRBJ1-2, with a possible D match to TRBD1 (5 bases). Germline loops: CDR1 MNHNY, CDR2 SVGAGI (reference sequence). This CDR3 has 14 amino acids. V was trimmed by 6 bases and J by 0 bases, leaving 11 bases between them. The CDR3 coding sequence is TGTGCCAGCAGGGGGACGGTAGCTAACTATGGCTACACCTTC. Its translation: CASRGTVANYGYTF.

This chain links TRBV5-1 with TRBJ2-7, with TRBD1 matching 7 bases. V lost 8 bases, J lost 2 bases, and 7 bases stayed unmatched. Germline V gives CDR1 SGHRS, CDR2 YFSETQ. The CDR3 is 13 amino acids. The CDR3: CASHTDRAYEQYF. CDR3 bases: TGCGCCAGTCATACCGACAGGGCCTACGAGCAGTACTTC. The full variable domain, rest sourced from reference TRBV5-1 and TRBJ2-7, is KAGVTQTPRYLIKTRGQQVTLSCSPISGHRSVSWYQQTPGQGLQFLFEYFSETQRNKGNFPGRFSGRQFSNSRSEMNVSTLELGDSALYLCASHTDRAYEQYFGPGTRLTVT.